These 27 T cell receptor beta chains came from one sample sequenced in a study of human T cells and chemical hapten exposure. Time point noted: patch test 3, about 24 weeks after DPC sensitization. Regarding treatment: therapeutic diphenylcyclopropenone sensitization with weekly scalp DPC. In TCRdb, the RACE reads were re-called with MiXCR into one record per CDR3 protein. This table holds 150,000 to 200,000 distinct CDR3 sequences, 25% to 30% found once. The material sequenced was whole blood, taken in connection with sensitization to the hapten diphenylcyclopropenone (DPC). These receptors all stem from a woman aged 18-30 years with alopecia areata. Some clones in this sample may be carry-over from other donors' samples.

The genes are TRBV20-1 and TRBJ1-2, with a weak D call TRBD1 (5 bases). Looked up from germline, CDR1 is DFQATT and CDR2 is SNEGSKA (reference sequence). The CDR3 extends over 15 amino acids. V lost 3 bases, J lost 6 bases, and 20 bases lay in between. Here the CDR3 reads CSASGPQGFWDGYTF. The CDR3 DNA sequence: TGCAGTGCTAGTGGGCCTCAGGGTTTTTGGGATGGCTACACCTTC.

In its sample, this clonotype was seen a few times. The genes are TRBV7-9 and TRBJ1-6; no reliable D call. Trimming cost V 1 base and J 10 bases, with 8 bases left between them. The CDR3 consists of 13 residues. Germline loops: CDR1 SEHNR, CDR2 FQNEAQ (reference sequence). The CDR3 DNA reads as TGTGCCAGCAGCTTAGACCCTTTCTCACCCCTCCACTTT. It translates to CASSLDPFSPLHF.

This chain connects TRBV10-3 to TRBJ2-1, with a possible D match to TRBD2 (6 bases). V dropped 7 bases and J dropped 10 bases, with 11 bases sitting between them. The CDR3 has 11 amino acids. The germline gives CDR1 ENHRY, CDR2 SYGVKD. The CDR3 nucleotides are TGTGCCATCAAGGAGGGACTCGAGCAGTTCTTC. Residues: CAIKEGLEQFF.

This clonotype was observed a handful of times. V usage is TRBV4-3 and J usage is TRBJ2-7; no clear D. The germline V gene has CDR1 LGHNA and CDR2 YSLEER. V dropped 0 bases and J dropped 4 bases, with 10 bases sitting between them. The length of the CDR3 is 14 residues. The CDR3, as DNA: TGCGCCAGCAGCCAAGACGAAACCGGGTACGAGCAGTACTTC. It is translated as CASSQDETGYEQYF.

Remarks on this clonotype: Germline and junction disagree at one end, which may indicate a read error. The V gene is TRBV13, the J gene TRBJ1-6, with D hard to call. The CDR3 runs to 14 residues. Germline V gene lookup returns CDR1 PRHDT and CDR2 FYEKMQ (reference sequence). The CDR3 DNA is TGTGCCAGCAGCTCAGGCCAGCATAATTCACCCCCCCACTTT. Translation gives CASSSGQHNSPPHF.

This clonotype was seen a few times. The rearrangement links TRBV7-2 to TRBJ2-3, with 8 bases that match TRBD1. The CDR3 is 17 residues long. Unmatched junction bases numbered 9, after V lost 0 bases and J lost 4 bases. Germline V gene lookup returns CDR1 SGHTA and CDR2 FQGNSA. CDR3: CASSLALRDRGADTQYF. CDR3 sequence (DNA): TGTGCCAGCAGCTTAGCGCTGCGAGACAGGGGTGCAGATACGCAGTATTTT.

The rearrangement uses TRBV5-6 and TRBJ1-4; TRBD1 matches at 10 bases. V gave up 3 bases and J gave up 10 bases; unmatched junction bases: 9. The CDR3 totals 15 residues. The germline V gene has CDR1 SGHDT and CDR2 YYEEEE. Written as DNA, the CDR3 is TGTGCCAGCAGCTATGGGACAGGGGTTAACGGAAAACTGTTTTTT. Residues: CASSYGTGVNGKLFF.

The chain links TRBV4-3 to TRBJ1-5, with D hard to call. The germline V and J ends were trimmed by 0 bases and 3 bases, with 9 bases remaining between them. The germline V gene has CDR1 LGHNA and CDR2 YSLEER. The length of the CDR3 is 15 residues. CDR3 residues: CASSQDVATNQPQHF. CDR3 DNA: TGCGCCAGCAGCCAAGATGTGGCAACCAATCAGCCCCAGCATTTT.

V gene TRBV27 combines with J gene TRBJ2-4; 7 bases map to TRBD1. Germline V gene sequence: CDR1 MNHEY, CDR2 SMNVEV (reference sequence). The J segment lost 8 bases and the V segment lost 3 bases, leaving 4 bases of the junction unmatched. CDR3 size: 13 residues. As DNA, the CDR3 is TGTGCCAGCAGTTTCAACAGGGGATACATTCAGTACTTC. Residues: CASSFNRGYIQYF.

The rearrangement joins TRBV29-1 to TRBJ2-1, with unresolved D. This CDR3 contains 15 residues. V gave up 5 bases and J gave up 9 bases, with 23 bases separating them. CDR1 and CDR2 from the germline V gene are SQVTM and ANQGSEA. CDR3 bases: TGCAGCGTTACCACCACAGTTCTCCCCATTAGTGAGCAGTTCTTC. It codes for CSVTTTVLPISEQFF.

V usage is TRBV2 and J usage is TRBJ2-3, with a possible D match to TRBD1 (6 bases). CDR3 length: 17 residues. With 2 bases removed from V and 1 base from J, the gap between germline ends came to 16 bases. Germline CDR1 and CDR2: SNHLY and FYNNEI. CDR3 sequence reads: CASSELAGERGTDTQYF. CDR3 coding DNA: TGTGCCAGCAGTGAATTGGCAGGGGAAAGGGGCACAGATACGCAGTATTTT.

The V call is TRBV4-1, the J call TRBJ2-1; the D is unclear. The V gene lost 4 bases and the J gene lost 0 bases, with 10 bases spanning the gap. This CDR3 is built from 15 residues. Germline loops: CDR1 MGHRA, CDR2 YSYEKL. CDR3 loop: CASSPLDSSYNEQFF. In DNA, the CDR3 is TGCGCCAGCAGCCCCCTGGATAGCTCCTACAATGAGCAGTTCTTC.

This clonotype was counted only a few times. The V call is TRBV4-3, the J call TRBJ1-3; no firm D call. The ends were cut back, 4 bases at V and 0 bases at J, with 13 bases in the middle. From germline, CDR1 is LGHNA and CDR2 YSLEER. The CDR3 is 16 amino acids. CDR3 protein: CASSLERASSGNTIYF. The CDR3 DNA reads as TGCGCCAGCAGCCTCGAGCGGGCCAGCTCTGGAAACACCATATATTTT.

The J gene is TRBJ2-7, the V gene TRBV6-2 or TRBV6-3; TRBD2 agrees at 8 bases. V lost 4 bases to trimming and J lost 4 bases; unmatched junction nucleotides: 12. This CDR3 is 16 amino acids long. Per the germline V gene, CDR1 is MNHEY and CDR2 is SVGEGT. The CDR3 DNA sequence: TGTGCCAGCAGTTTCTCCATACTAGCGGATGGATACGAGCAGTACTTC. Its translation: CASSFSILADGYEQYF.

This clonotype was observed a handful of times. The chain has TRBV6-2 or TRBV6-3 and TRBJ2-7; no clear D gene. CDR1 is MNHEY, CDR2 SVGEGT, per germline. The CDR3 is made up of 12 amino acids. Trimming removed 0 bases from V and 5 bases from J, with 5 bases in between. CDR3 loop: CASSYSIHEQYF. The CDR3 DNA reads TGTGCCAGCAGTTACTCGATCCACGAGCAGTACTTC.

This clonotype occurred a few times. The V and J genes are TRBV2 and TRBJ2-5, with 8 bases lining up with TRBD2. Germline CDR1 reads SNHLY; CDR2 reads FYNNEI. The CDR3 runs 15 residues. V dropped 7 bases and J dropped 5; count of bases not matched to a gene: 12. The CDR3 sequence is CASTARRGGRETQYF. The CDR3 DNA follows: TGTGCCAGCACCGCAAGGCGGGGCGGGAGGGAGACCCAGTACTTC.

The rearrangement joins TRBV18 to TRBJ2-2, with 7 bases identical to TRBD1. With V trimmed by 3 bases and J by 5 bases, 6 bases remained unmatched. Germline assignment: CDR1 KGHSH and CDR2 LQKENI. This CDR3 has 15 residues. CDR3 nucleotide sequence: TGTGCCAGCTCACCGCGGACAGGTGGAACCGGGGAGCTGTTTTTT. This translates into CASSPRTGGTGELFF.

The V call is TRBV7-2, the J call TRBJ1-5, with D possibly TRBD1 on 5 matching bases. Germline lookup yields CDR1 SGHTA and CDR2 FQGNSA. Trimming removed 5 bases at V and 0 bases at J, with 11 bases between. The CDR3 is 15 amino acids. The CDR3 spells CASSLGVYSNQPQHF. As DNA, the CDR3 is TGTGCCAGCAGCCTAGGGGTTTATAGCAATCAGCCCCAGCATTTT.

This clonotype was counted between two and nine times. The chain couples TRBV19 to TRBJ2-1; D may be TRBD2 (5 bases). Trimming took off 2 bases at V and 5 bases at J, with 16 bases between the two ends. The germline V gene encodes CDR1 LNHDA and CDR2 SQIVND (reference sequence). CDR3 length: 16 amino acids. The CDR3 sequence is CASSIMTGSENNEQFF. The CDR3 DNA follows: TGTGCCAGTAGTATAATGACGGGAAGCGAAAACAATGAGCAGTTCTTC.

J is TRBJ2-2 and V is TRBV2; D is perhaps TRBD1 (5 bases). CDR3 size: 14 residues. Trimming took 6 bases from V and 6 from J, leaving 14 bases between them. CDR1 SNHLY and CDR2 FYNNEI come from the germline V gene. CDR3 sequence (DNA): TGTGCCAGCAGAGCCGACAGTACGTCCGGGGAGCTGTTTTTT. This codes for CASRADSTSGELFF.

This clonotype was picked up a small number of times. The V and J genes are TRBV7-9 and TRBJ1-1, with D possibly TRBD1 on 6 matching bases. The CDR3 runs 13 residues. CDR1 is SEHNR, CDR2 FQNEAQ, per germline (reference sequence). The ends were cut back, 4 bases at V and 3 bases at J, with 9 bases in the middle. The CDR3 is CASSSWTDTEAFF. CDR3 DNA: TGTGCCAGCAGCTCCTGGACAGACACTGAAGCTTTCTTT.

V gene TRBV10-3 combines with J gene TRBJ2-1; 7 bases are shared with TRBD2. The germline gives CDR1 ENHRY, CDR2 SYGVKD. The CDR3 spans 18 residues. With V trimmed by 4 bases and J by 0 bases, 12 bases remained unmatched. The CDR3 nucleotides read TGTGCCATCAGTGTAGTCCGACTAGCCGAAAGCTCCTACAATGAGCAGTTCTTC. Encoded protein: CAISVVRLAESSYNEQFF.

The chain carries TRBV5-1 and TRBJ2-5; D is perhaps TRBD1 (6 bases). CDR1 is SGHRS, CDR2 YFSETQ, per germline. The CDR3 runs 15 residues. The V end lost 4 bases, the J end lost 4 bases, and 17 bases lay between the germline ends. The CDR3: CASSATGTLGETQYF. CDR3 DNA: TGCGCCAGCAGCGCCACAGGGACCTTGGGAGAGACCCAGTACTTC.

V gene TRBV4-1 combines with J gene TRBJ1-1; D is perhaps TRBD1 (5 bases). The germline V gene has CDR1 MGHRA and CDR2 YSYEKL. V gave up 5 bases and J gave up 8 bases, with 12 bases separating them. The CDR3 sequence is 12 residues long. CDR3 amino acids: CASSSRAGEAFF. The CDR3 DNA is TGCGCCAGCAGCTCCAGGGCAGGGGAAGCTTTCTTT.

The J gene is TRBJ2-1, the V gene TRBV12-3 or TRBV12-4; TRBD2 might be the D (6 bases). The V end was cut by 7 bases, the J end by 7 bases, with 20 bases between. This CDR3 spans 15 amino acids. CDR3 region: CASTTTGAEGNEQFF. The CDR3 DNA reads as TGTGCCAGCACTACGACGGGCGCGGAGGGGAATGAGCAGTTCTTC.

V gene TRBV2 combines with J gene TRBJ2-7; no reliable D call. Trimming pared 4 bases from V and 4 bases from J, leaving 8 bases between. The germline V gene has CDR1 SNHLY and CDR2 FYNNEI. There are 12 residues in the CDR3. CDR3 coding DNA: TGTGCCAGCAGTGGGGTTGGATACGAGCAGTACTTC. Residues: CASSGVGYEQYF.

V and J are TRBV4-1 and TRBJ2-2; the D call may be TRBD1 or TRBD2 (6 bases each). Deletions cut 6 bases from V and 0 bases from J, with 11 bases between. The CDR3 is 15 amino acids. Germline lookup yields CDR1 MGHRA and CDR2 YSYEKL. The CDR3 reads CASRPGAPNTGELFF. In DNA form, the CDR3 reads TGCGCCAGCAGACCGGGGGCCCCGAACACCGGGGAGCTGTTTTTT.